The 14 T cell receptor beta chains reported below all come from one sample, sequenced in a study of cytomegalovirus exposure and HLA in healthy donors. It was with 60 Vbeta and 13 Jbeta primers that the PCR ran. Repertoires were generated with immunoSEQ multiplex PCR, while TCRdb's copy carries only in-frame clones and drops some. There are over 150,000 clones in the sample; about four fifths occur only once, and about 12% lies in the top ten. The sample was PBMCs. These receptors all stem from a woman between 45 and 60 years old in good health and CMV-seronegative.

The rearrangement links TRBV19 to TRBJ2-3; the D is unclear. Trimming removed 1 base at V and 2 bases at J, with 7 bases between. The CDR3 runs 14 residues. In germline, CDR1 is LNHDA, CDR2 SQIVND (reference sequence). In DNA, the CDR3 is TGTGCCAGTAGTATAGTAAGCCTCACAGATACGCAGTATTTT. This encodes CASSIVSLTDTQYF. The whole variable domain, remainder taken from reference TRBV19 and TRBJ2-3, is DGGITQSPKYLFRKEGQNVTLSCEQNLNHDAMYWYRQDPGQGLRLIYYSQIVNDFQKGDIAEGYSVSREKKESFPLTVTSAQKNPTAFYLCASSIVSLTDTQYFGPGTRLTVL.

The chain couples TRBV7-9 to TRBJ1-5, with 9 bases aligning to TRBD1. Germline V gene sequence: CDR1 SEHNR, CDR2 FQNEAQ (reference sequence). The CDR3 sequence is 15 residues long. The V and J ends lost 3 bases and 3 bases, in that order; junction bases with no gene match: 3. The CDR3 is CASSLGQGDNQPQHF. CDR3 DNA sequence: TGTGCCAGCAGCTTGGGACAGGGAGACAATCAGCCCCAGCATTTT.

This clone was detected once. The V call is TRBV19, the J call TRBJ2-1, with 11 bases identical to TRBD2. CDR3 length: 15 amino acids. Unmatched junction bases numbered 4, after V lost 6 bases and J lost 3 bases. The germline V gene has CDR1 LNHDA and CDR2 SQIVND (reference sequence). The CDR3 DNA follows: TGTGCCAGTAGGGGGACTAGCGGATACTACAATGAGCAGTTCTTC. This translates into CASRGTSGYYNEQFF.

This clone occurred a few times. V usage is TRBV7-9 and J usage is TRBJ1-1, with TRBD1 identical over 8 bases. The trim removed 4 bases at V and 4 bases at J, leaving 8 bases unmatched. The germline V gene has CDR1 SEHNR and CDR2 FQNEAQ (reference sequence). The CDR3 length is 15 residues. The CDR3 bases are TGTGCCAGCAGCTGGGACAGGAGATCGGCCACTGAAGCTTTCTTT. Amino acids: CASSWDRRSATEAFF.

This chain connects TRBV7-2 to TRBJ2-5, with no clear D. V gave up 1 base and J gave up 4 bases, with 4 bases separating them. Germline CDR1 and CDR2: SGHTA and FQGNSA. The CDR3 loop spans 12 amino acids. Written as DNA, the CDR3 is TGTGCCAGCAGCTTAGTCTTAGAGACCCAGTACTTC. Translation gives CASSLVLETQYF.

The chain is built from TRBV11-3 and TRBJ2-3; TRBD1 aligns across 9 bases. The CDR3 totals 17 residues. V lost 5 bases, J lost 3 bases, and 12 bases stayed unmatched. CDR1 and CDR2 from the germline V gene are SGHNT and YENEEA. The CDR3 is CASSETSDRGGTDTQYF. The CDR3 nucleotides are TGTGCCAGCAGCGAAACCTCGGACAGGGGAGGGACAGATACGCAGTATTTT.

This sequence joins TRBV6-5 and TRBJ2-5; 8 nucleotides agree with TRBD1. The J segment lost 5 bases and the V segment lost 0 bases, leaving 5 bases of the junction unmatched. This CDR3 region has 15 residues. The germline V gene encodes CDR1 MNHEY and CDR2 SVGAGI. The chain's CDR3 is CASSYSGTGRETQYF. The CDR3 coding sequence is TGTGCCAGCAGTTACTCGGGGACAGGCCGGGAGACCCAGTACTTC.

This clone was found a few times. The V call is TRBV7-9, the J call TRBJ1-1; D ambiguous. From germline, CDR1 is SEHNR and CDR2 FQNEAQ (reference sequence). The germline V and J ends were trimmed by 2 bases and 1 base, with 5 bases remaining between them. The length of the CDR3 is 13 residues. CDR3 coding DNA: TGTGCCAGCAGCTTATATCGGAACACTGAAGCTTTCTTT. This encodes CASSLYRNTEAFF.

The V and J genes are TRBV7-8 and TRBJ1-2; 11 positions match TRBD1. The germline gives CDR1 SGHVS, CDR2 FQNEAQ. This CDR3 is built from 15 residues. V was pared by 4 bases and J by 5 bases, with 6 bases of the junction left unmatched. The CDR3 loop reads CASSSRTGGRYGYTF. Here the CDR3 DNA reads TGTGCCAGCAGCTCTAGGACAGGGGGCAGATATGGCTACACCTTC.

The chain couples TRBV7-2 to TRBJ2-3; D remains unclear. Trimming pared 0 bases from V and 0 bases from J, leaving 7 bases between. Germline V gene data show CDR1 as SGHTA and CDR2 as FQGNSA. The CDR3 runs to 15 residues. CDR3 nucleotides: TGTGCCAGCAGCTTAGCGCACTCCAGCACAGATACGCAGTATTTT. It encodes CASSLAHSSTDTQYF. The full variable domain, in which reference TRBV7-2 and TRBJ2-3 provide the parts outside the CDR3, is GAGVSQSPSNKVTEKGKDVELRCDPISGHTALYWYRQSLGQGLEFLIYFQGNSAPDKSGLPSDRFSAERTGGSVSTLTIQRTQQEDSAVYLCASSLAHSSTDTQYFGPGTRLTVL.

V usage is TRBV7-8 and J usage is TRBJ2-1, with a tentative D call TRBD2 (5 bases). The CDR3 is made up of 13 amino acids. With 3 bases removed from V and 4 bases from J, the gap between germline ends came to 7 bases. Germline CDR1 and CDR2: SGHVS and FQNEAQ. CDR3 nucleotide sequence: TGTGCCAGCAGCTTGACTACTTACAATGAGCAGTTCTTC. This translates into CASSLTTYNEQFF.

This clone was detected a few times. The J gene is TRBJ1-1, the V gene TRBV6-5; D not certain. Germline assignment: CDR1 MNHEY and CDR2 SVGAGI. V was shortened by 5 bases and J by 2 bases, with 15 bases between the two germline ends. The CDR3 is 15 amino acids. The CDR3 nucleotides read TGTGCCAGCAGTCCTTCGGGCGGGAGAAACACTGAAGCTTTCTTT. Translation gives CASSPSGGRNTEAFF.

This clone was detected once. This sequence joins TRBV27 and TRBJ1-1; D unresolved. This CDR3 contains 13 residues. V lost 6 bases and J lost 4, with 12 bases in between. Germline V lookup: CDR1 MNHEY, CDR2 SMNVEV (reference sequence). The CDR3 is CASSPLRATEAFF. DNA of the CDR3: TGTGCCAGCAGCCCCCTTCGCGCCACTGAAGCTTTCTTT.

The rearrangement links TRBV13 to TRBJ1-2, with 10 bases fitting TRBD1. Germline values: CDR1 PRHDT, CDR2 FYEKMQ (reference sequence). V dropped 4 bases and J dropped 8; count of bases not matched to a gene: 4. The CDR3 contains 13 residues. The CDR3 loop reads CASSSDRGVGYTF. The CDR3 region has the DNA TGTGCCAGCAGCTCGGACAGGGGGGTGGGCTACACCTTC.